This TCR beta chain originates from a study of T cell repertoires in cytomegalovirus infection. General study results and limits: HLA-C-restricted CMV clonotypes gave the most frequent clonotype in two of eight donors.

There are a few counts of this clonotype. Its matching antigen is unknown. TCRdb ran MiXCR on the reads and lists one entry per CDR3 protein. The sample contains around 440,000 distinct CDR3 sequences, around 11% of which appear only once. V was trimmed by 3 bases and J by 4 bases, leaving 12 bases between them. The CDR3 is 14 amino acids. Germline V CDR1 and CDR2: MNHEY, SMNVEV (reference sequence). Sequenced material: PBMCs. The chain has TRBV27 and TRBJ1-2; D possibly corresponds to TRBD1 (6 bases). This receptor was identified in a human donor in good health (CMV status not recorded). Some clones in this sample may be carry-over from other donors' samples. For the CDR3, the DNA is TGTGCCAGCAGTTTCAGTAGGGGGAGCTATGGCTACACCTTC. Residues: CASSFSRGSYGYTF.